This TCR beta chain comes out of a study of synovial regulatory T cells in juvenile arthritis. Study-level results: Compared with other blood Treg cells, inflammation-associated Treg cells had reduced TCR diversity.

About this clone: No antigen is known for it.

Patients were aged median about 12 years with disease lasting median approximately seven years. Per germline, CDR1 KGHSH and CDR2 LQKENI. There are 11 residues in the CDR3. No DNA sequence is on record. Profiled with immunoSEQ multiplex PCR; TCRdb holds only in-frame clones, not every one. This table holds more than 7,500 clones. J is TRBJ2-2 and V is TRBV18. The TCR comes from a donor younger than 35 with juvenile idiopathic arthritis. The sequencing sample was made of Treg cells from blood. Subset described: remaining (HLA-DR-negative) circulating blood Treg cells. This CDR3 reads CASSTTGELFF.